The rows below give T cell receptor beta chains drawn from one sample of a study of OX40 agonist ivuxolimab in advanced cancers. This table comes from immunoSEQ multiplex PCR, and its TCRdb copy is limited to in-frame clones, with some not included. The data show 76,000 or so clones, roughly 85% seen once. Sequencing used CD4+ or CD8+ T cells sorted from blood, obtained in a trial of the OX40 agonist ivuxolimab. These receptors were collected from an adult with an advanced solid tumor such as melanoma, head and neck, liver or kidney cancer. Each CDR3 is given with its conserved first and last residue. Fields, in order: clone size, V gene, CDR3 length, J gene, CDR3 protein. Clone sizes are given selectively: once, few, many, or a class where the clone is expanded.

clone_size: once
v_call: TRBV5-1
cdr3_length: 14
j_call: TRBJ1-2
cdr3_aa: CASSAGFPTGGYTF

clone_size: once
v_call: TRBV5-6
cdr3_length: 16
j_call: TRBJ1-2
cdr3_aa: CASSLTPGARDYGYTF

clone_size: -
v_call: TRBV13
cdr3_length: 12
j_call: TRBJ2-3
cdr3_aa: CASRIAEDTQYF

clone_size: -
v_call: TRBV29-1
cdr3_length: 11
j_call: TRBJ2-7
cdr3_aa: CSGKNSYEQYF

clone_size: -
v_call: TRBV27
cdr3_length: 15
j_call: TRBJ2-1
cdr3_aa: CASSYGQGPYNEQFF

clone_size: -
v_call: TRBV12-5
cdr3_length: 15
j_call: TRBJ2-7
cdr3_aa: CASGFIRDRSYEQYF

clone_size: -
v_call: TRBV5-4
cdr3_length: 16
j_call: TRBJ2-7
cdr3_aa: CASSLVMRGLSYEQYF

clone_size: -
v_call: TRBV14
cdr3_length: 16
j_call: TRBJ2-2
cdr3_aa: CASSRIGIQETGELFF

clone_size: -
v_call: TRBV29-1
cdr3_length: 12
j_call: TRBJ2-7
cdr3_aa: CSGRDSTYEQYF

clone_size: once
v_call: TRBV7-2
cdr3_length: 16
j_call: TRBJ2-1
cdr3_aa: CASSLGLAGGKNEQFF

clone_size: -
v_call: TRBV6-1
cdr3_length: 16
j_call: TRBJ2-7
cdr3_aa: CASSEARGAFAYEQYF

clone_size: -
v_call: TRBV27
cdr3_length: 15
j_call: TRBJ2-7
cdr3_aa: CASSPSGGAVYEQYF

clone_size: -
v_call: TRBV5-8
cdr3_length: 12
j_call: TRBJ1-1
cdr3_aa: CASSLLNTEAFF

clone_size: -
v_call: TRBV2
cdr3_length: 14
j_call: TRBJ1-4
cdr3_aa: CASRGNRGTEKLFF

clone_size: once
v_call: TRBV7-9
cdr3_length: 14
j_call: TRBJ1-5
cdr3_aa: CASSRGQGDQPQHF

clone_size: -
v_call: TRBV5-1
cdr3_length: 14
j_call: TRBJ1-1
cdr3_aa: CASTQMAGGTEAFF

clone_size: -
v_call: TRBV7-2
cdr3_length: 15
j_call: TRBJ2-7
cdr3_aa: CASSLVFGQASEQYF

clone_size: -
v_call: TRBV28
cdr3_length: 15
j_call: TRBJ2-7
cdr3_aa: CASSPPYEGSYEQYF

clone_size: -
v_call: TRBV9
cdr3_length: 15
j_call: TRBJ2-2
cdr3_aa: CASSIPGQNTGELFF

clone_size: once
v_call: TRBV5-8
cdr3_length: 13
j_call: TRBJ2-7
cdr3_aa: CASSQDWGYEQYF

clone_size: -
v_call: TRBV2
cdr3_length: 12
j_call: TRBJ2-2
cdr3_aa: CASNEGTGELFF

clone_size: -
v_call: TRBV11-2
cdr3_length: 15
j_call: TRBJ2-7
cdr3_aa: CASSLSLAQNYEQYF

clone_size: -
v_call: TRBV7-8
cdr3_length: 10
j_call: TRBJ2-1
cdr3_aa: CASSLSEQFF

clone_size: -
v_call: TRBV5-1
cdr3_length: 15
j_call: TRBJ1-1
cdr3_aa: CASSKLDRGNTEAFF

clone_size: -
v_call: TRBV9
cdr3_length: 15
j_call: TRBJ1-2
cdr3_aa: CASSGHSGHSYGYTF

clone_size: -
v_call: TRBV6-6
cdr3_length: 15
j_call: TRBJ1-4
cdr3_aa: CASRKQGATNEKLFF

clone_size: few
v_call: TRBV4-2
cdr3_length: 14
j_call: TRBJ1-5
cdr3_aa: CASSQANRVQPQHF

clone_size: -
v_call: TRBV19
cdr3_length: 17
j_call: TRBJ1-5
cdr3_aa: CATPSASIGYSNQPQHF